These T cell receptor beta chains were read from a single sample in a study of a mutant IDH1 vaccine in newly diagnosed glioma. No antigen has been identified for these receptors. Repertoires were generated with immunoSEQ multiplex PCR, while TCRdb's copy carries only in-frame clones and drops some. The sample lists around 31,000 clones, 90% occurring once. The specimen was PBMCs, collected from a glioma patient whose treatment included an IDH1 peptide vaccine. These receptors were taken from a man younger than 35 with glioma. The CDR3 runs from the conserved cysteine through the conserved F or W. A D gene is named only where the DNA matches it firmly. Some rows mark clone size as missing; the rest say once, few, many or name a class of expanded clone.

clone_size: .
j_call: TRBJ1-1
v_call: TRBV6-1
d_call: .
cdr3_nt: TGTGCCAGCAGTGTCAACAGGGATGAAGCTTTCTTT
cdr3_aa: CASSVNRDEAFF

clone_size: .
j_call: TRBJ2-2
v_call: TRBV4-2
d_call: .
cdr3_nt: TGTGCCAGCAGCCCCCTTAGGGGACAGAACACCGGGGAGCTGTTTTTT
cdr3_aa: CASSPLRGQNTGELFF

clone_size: .
j_call: TRBJ2-1
v_call: TRBV7-9
d_call: .
cdr3_nt: TGTGCCAGCAGCCCTAGACAGGCACAATACAATGAGCAGTTCTTC
cdr3_aa: CASSPRQAQYNEQFF

clone_size: .
j_call: TRBJ2-7
v_call: TRBV5-1
d_call: TRBD2
cdr3_nt: TGCGCCAGCAGCCCGGGACTACCCGACGAGCAGTACTTC
cdr3_aa: CASSPGLPDEQYF

clone_size: .
j_call: TRBJ2-2
v_call: TRBV30
d_call: .
cdr3_nt: TGTGCCTGGAGCGTGATGCGGGCTGACACCGGGGAGCTGTTTTTT
cdr3_aa: CAWSVMRADTGELFF

clone_size: .
j_call: TRBJ2-7
v_call: TRBV7-6
d_call: .
cdr3_nt: TGTGCCAGCAGCTTTGGGGGACGGTACGAGCAGTACTTC
cdr3_aa: CASSFGGRYEQYF

clone_size: .
j_call: TRBJ1-1
v_call: TRBV5-1
d_call: .
cdr3_nt: TGCGCCAGCACTATAGGGGTAGGGCCGAACACTGAAGCTTTCTTT
cdr3_aa: CASTIGVGPNTEAFF

clone_size: .
j_call: TRBJ2-3
v_call: TRBV29-1
d_call: .
cdr3_nt: TGCAGCGTTGTGGGGAACACAGATACGCAGTATTTT
cdr3_aa: CSVVGNTDTQYF

clone_size: .
j_call: TRBJ2-1
v_call: TRBV7-2
d_call: TRBD1
cdr3_nt: TGTGCCAGCAGCCCTCCAAACGGACAGGGCAATGAGCAGTTCTTC
cdr3_aa: CASSPPNGQGNEQFF

clone_size: .
j_call: TRBJ2-7
v_call: TRBV27
d_call: .
cdr3_nt: TGTGCCAGCAGTTTAGCTGGGTCCTACGAGCAGTACTTC
cdr3_aa: CASSLAGSYEQYF

clone_size: .
j_call: TRBJ1-2
v_call: TRBV7-9
d_call: TRBD1
cdr3_nt: TGTGCCAGCAGCTTAGACCAGGGGGCTGGAGGCTACACCTTC
cdr3_aa: CASSLDQGAGGYTF

clone_size: .
j_call: TRBJ1-1
v_call: TRBV9
d_call: TRBD1
cdr3_nt: TGTGCCAGCAGCGTTATGACAGGGGGGGAAGCTTTCTTT
cdr3_aa: CASSVMTGGEAFF

clone_size: .
j_call: TRBJ1-3
v_call: TRBV10-3
d_call: .
cdr3_nt: TGTGCCATCAGTGTACATGGAAACACCATATATTTT
cdr3_aa: CAISVHGNTIYF

clone_size: .
j_call: TRBJ2-2
v_call: TRBV7-9
d_call: .
cdr3_nt: TGTGCCAGCAGCTTCACACAAGCGAACACCGGGGAGCTGTTTTTT
cdr3_aa: CASSFTQANTGELFF

clone_size: .
j_call: TRBJ2-3
v_call: TRBV5-1
d_call: .
cdr3_nt: TGCGCCAGCAGCTTGGGGGGTTACACAGATACGCAGTATTTT
cdr3_aa: CASSLGGYTDTQYF

clone_size: .
j_call: TRBJ2-1
v_call: TRBV27
d_call: .
cdr3_nt: TGTGCCAGCAGTTTATCCGGGGGAAGGTTAGTCAATGAGCAGTTCTTC
cdr3_aa: CASSLSGGRLVNEQFF

clone_size: .
j_call: TRBJ2-5
v_call: TRBV29-1
d_call: .
cdr3_nt: TGCAGCGTTGAATTCGGGGAGGAGACCCAGTACTTC
cdr3_aa: CSVEFGEETQYF

clone_size: .
j_call: TRBJ1-2
v_call: TRBV6-5
d_call: TRBD1
cdr3_nt: TGTGCCAGCACCCTGCGAAGAGGGACAGAGGCGGGCTACACCTTC
cdr3_aa: CASTLRRGTEAGYTF

clone_size: .
j_call: TRBJ1-2
v_call: TRBV30
d_call: TRBD1
cdr3_nt: TGTGCCTGGAGTCCGACAGGGAGGGCTGGCGGCTACACCTTC
cdr3_aa: CAWSPTGRAGGYTF

clone_size: .
j_call: TRBJ2-5
v_call: TRBV2
d_call: .
cdr3_nt: TGTGCCAGCAGTGAAGCGCAGGAAGAGACCCAGTACTTC
cdr3_aa: CASSEAQEETQYF

clone_size: .
j_call: TRBJ2-7
v_call: TRBV25-1
d_call: .
cdr3_nt: TGTGCCAGCAGCTTGGGGGGAACGGGGGAGCAGTACTTC
cdr3_aa: CASSLGGTGEQYF

clone_size: .
j_call: TRBJ1-1
v_call: TRBV10-3
d_call: .
cdr3_nt: TGTGCCATCAGTGAGTCGGGTCAGGTCAACACTGAAGCTTTCTTT
cdr3_aa: CAISESGQVNTEAFF

clone_size: .
j_call: TRBJ1-2
v_call: TRBV29-1
d_call: .
cdr3_nt: TGCAGCGGTGACGACGAGTATGGCTACACCTTC
cdr3_aa: CSGDDEYGYTF

clone_size: .
j_call: TRBJ1-1
v_call: TRBV4-1
d_call: TRBD1
cdr3_nt: TGCGCCAGCAGCCACGTCGGGACAGGGGGAAAAACTGAAGCTTTCTTT
cdr3_aa: CASSHVGTGGKTEAFF

clone_size: .
j_call: TRBJ1-2
v_call: TRBV6-5
d_call: .
cdr3_nt: TGTGCCAGCAGTCCCCTGGGAGGCGCTTCTGGCTACACCTTC
cdr3_aa: CASSPLGGASGYTF

clone_size: few
j_call: TRBJ1-3
v_call: TRBV19
d_call: TRBD1
cdr3_nt: TGTGCCAGTGGGACGACAGGGAGTTACACCATATATTTT
cdr3_aa: CASGTTGSYTIYF

clone_size: .
j_call: TRBJ2-4
v_call: TRBV28
d_call: .
cdr3_nt: TGTGCCAGCAGTTTAATCCGGGGACCAAACATTCAGTACTTC
cdr3_aa: CASSLIRGPNIQYF

clone_size: .
j_call: TRBJ2-2
v_call: TRBV7-2
d_call: .
cdr3_nt: TGTGCCAGCAGCTTAGGAGGGTCAACCGGGGAGCTGTTTTTT
cdr3_aa: CASSLGGSTGELFF

clone_size: .
j_call: TRBJ2-2
v_call: TRBV4-3
d_call: .
cdr3_nt: TGCGCCAGCAGCCAAGCGCGTAACACCGGGGAGCTGTTTTTT
cdr3_aa: CASSQARNTGELFF

clone_size: .
j_call: TRBJ2-7
v_call: TRBV28
d_call: .
cdr3_nt: TGTGCCAGCAGTTCCTGGGGTGGGGGCGAGCAGTACTTC
cdr3_aa: CASSSWGGGEQYF

clone_size: .
j_call: TRBJ2-6
v_call: TRBV4-3
d_call: .
cdr3_nt: TGCGCCAGCAGCCAGGATCACTCCTCTGGGGCCAACGTCCTGACTTTC
cdr3_aa: CASSQDHSSGANVLTF

clone_size: .
j_call: TRBJ2-7
v_call: TRBV27
d_call: TRBD2
cdr3_nt: TGTGCCAGCAGTTTTAGGAGCGGGAGTCCCCACGAGCAGTACTTC
cdr3_aa: CASSFRSGSPHEQYF

clone_size: .
j_call: TRBJ1-4
v_call: TRBV30
d_call: .
cdr3_nt: TGTGCCTGGAACGGAGCAAATGAAAAACTGTTTTTT
cdr3_aa: CAWNGANEKLFF

clone_size: .
j_call: TRBJ1-1
v_call: TRBV30
d_call: .
cdr3_nt: TGTGCCTGGAGGAGGTCAGGAACGAACACTGAAGCTTTCTTT
cdr3_aa: CAWRRSGTNTEAFF

clone_size: .
j_call: TRBJ1-2
v_call: TRBV30
d_call: .
cdr3_nt: TGTGCCTGGAGTCAGGGTGGCTATGGCTACACCTTC
cdr3_aa: CAWSQGGYGYTF

clone_size: .
j_call: TRBJ2-7
v_call: TRBV28
d_call: .
cdr3_nt: TGTGCCAGCAAGTCCTCAGTAACCCCCTACGAGCAGTACTTC
cdr3_aa: CASKSSVTPYEQYF

clone_size: .
j_call: TRBJ2-2
v_call: TRBV25-1
d_call: .
cdr3_nt: TGTGCCAGCAGTGAGAGGGGGGCCAACACCGGGGAGCTGTTTTTT
cdr3_aa: CASSERGANTGELFF

clone_size: .
j_call: TRBJ1-2
v_call: TRBV4-2
d_call: TRBD1
cdr3_nt: TGTGCCAGCAGTAATGACAGGGTGGTCTATGGCTACACCTTC
cdr3_aa: CASSNDRVVYGYTF

clone_size: .
j_call: TRBJ1-5
v_call: TRBV5-4
d_call: .
cdr3_nt: TGTGCCAGCAGCTTGCCTGATCAGCCCCAGCATTTT
cdr3_aa: CASSLPDQPQHF

clone_size: few
j_call: TRBJ1-4
v_call: TRBV4-2
d_call: .
cdr3_nt: TGTGCCAGCAGCTCAGGGAGGGGGGGTGGGGAAAAACTGTTTTTT
cdr3_aa: CASSSGRGGGEKLFF

clone_size: .
j_call: TRBJ2-2
v_call: TRBV5-8
d_call: TRBD1
cdr3_nt: TGTGCCAGCAGCTTGCGTAAACAGGGGGCAGGAAGGACCGGGGAGCTGTTTTTT
cdr3_aa: CASSLRKQGAGRTGELFF

clone_size: .
j_call: TRBJ2-1
v_call: TRBV7-3
d_call: TRBD2
cdr3_nt: TGTGCCAGCAGCTATTCTAGCGGGAGCTCCTACAATGAGCAGTTCTTC
cdr3_aa: CASSYSSGSSYNEQFF

clone_size: .
j_call: TRBJ2-7
v_call: TRBV6-1
d_call: TRBD1
cdr3_nt: TGTGCCAGCAGAAGACAGGGCGGCTACGAGCAGTACTTC
cdr3_aa: CASRRQGGYEQYF

clone_size: .
j_call: TRBJ2-5
v_call: TRBV6-6
d_call: .
cdr3_nt: TGTGCCAGCATCCGTGGTGGGGCCCAAGAGACCCAGTACTTC
cdr3_aa: CASIRGGAQETQYF

clone_size: .
j_call: TRBJ1-1
v_call: TRBV5-4
d_call: .
cdr3_nt: TGTGCCAGCAGCCCTGGTCGGTTACCTGAAGCTTTCTTT
cdr3_aa: CASSPGRLPEAFF

clone_size: .
j_call: TRBJ1-1
v_call: TRBV28
d_call: .
cdr3_nt: TGTGCCAGCAGTTTGCAGGGGCTTGACACTGAAGCTTTCTTT
cdr3_aa: CASSLQGLDTEAFF